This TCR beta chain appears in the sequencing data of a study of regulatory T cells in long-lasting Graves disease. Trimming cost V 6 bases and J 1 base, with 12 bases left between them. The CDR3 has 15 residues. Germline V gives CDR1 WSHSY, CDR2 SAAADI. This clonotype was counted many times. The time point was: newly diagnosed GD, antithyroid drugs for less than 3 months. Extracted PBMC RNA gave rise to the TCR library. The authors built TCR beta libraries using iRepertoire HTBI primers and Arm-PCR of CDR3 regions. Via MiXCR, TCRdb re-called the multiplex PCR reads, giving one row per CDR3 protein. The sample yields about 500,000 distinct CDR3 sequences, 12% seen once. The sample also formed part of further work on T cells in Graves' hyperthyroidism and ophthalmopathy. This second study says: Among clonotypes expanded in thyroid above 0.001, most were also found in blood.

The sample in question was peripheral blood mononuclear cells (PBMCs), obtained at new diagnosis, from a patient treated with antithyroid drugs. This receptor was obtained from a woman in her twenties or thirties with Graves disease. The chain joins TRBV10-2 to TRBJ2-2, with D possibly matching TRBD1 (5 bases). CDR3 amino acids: CASSRQIENTGELFF. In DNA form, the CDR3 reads TGCGCCAGCAGCCGACAGATCGAGAACACCGGGGAGCTGTTTTTT.